A single sample gave rise to the 10 T cell receptor beta chains below, sequenced in a study of blood T cell repertoires in COVID-19. The data were produced by immunoSEQ multiplex PCR, yet TCRdb's version contains in-frame clones alone and is incomplete. The sample records some 250,000 clones, 70% to 90% being singletons. The source material was peripheral blood. These receptor sequences come from a man under 40 with active or convalescent COVID-19.

This chain connects TRBV6-5 to TRBJ1-6; TRBD1 aligns across 7 bases. The CDR3 sequence is 14 residues long. Trimming took 11 bases from V and 10 from J; bases not matched to a gene: 14. Looked up from germline, CDR1 is MNHEY and CDR2 is SVGAGI. CDR3 coding DNA: TGTGCCGGCCACCTTGGACAGGTCGACTCACCCCTCCACTTT. It specifies CAGHLGQVDSPLHF.

The chain uses TRBV11-3 and TRBJ2-3; no firm D call. The CDR3 has 14 residues. CDR1 is SGHNT, CDR2 YENEEA, per germline. V lost 3 bases to trimming and J lost 0 bases, with 7 bases between them. CDR3 in amino acids: CASSFGGSTDTQYF. CDR3 sequence (DNA): TGTGCCAGCAGCTTTGGCGGTAGCACAGATACGCAGTATTTT.

The chain uses TRBV5-1 and TRBJ2-3; D is uncertain. Per the germline V gene, CDR1 is SGHRS and CDR2 is YFSETQ. Deletions cut 1 base from V and 2 bases from J, with 11 bases between. The CDR3 covers 15 residues. CDR3 in amino acids: CASSLLYRDTDTQYF. CDR3 DNA sequence: TGCGCCAGCAGCTTGTTGTACAGAGACACAGATACGCAGTATTTT.

The J gene is TRBJ2-7, the V gene TRBV7-2, with TRBD1 matching over 7 bases. With V trimmed by 6 bases and J by 1 base, 6 bases remained unmatched. This CDR3 comprises 14 residues. From germline, CDR1 is SGHTA and CDR2 FQGNSA. The CDR3 DNA sequence: TGTGCCAGCAGTACAGGGGTGTTATCCTACGAGCAGTACTTC. Amino acid sequence: CASSTGVLSYEQYF.

With regard to this clone: Given a much more abundant clone one base away, this may be a read error. This same CDR3 is encoded by further DNA sequences in the sample. The chain combines TRBV6-4 with TRBJ2-3, with 9 bases fitting TRBD2. Trimming removed 0 bases from V and 4 bases from J; junction bases left unmatched: 2. CDR3 length equals 15 residues. From germline, CDR1 is MRHNA and CDR2 SNTAGT. CDR3 nucleotides: TGTGCCAGCAGTGACTCTAGCGGGGGCGCAGATACGCAGTATTTT. Translated: CASSDSSGGADTQYF.

The V and J genes are TRBV27 and TRBJ1-2, with TRBD1 matching 7 bases. The germline CDR1 and CDR2 sequences are MNHEY and SMNVEV (reference sequence). The CDR3 is 15 amino acids. With V trimmed by 5 bases and J by 7 bases, 13 bases remained unmatched. The CDR3 sequence is CASSLNEQGLLGYTF. The CDR3 coding sequence is TGTGCCAGCAGTCTCAATGAACAGGGGCTGCTTGGCTACACCTTC.

The chain uses TRBV7-3 and TRBJ2-5; a weak D match, TRBD1 (5 bases). CDR1 and CDR2 (germline): SGHTA, FQGTGA. V was pared by 2 bases and J by 4 bases, with 11 bases between. CDR3 length equals 14 residues. The CDR3 DNA reads TGTGCCAGCAGCTTAGGGGTAGGGGTAGAGACCCAGTACTTC. Its translation: CASSLGVGVETQYF.

A few counts support this clone. The rearrangement uses TRBV5-1 and TRBJ2-7; TRBD2 matches 10 bases. The CDR3 is 16 amino acids. J lost 5 bases, V lost 0 bases, and 8 bases had no gene match. CDR1 and CDR2 from the germline V gene are SGHRS and YFSETQ. CDR3 loop: CASSLGTSGVFDEQYF. As DNA, the CDR3 is TGCGCCAGCAGCTTGGGGACTAGCGGTGTGTTCGACGAGCAGTACTTC.

The rearrangement joins TRBV9 to TRBJ2-4; 7 positions match TRBD1. With 9 bases clipped from V and 5 bases from J, the junction kept 8 bases outside the gene matches. Germline-derived CDR1 and CDR2 are SGDLS and YYNGEE. The CDR3 length is 13 residues. The CDR3 loop is CATQGDPENIQYF. The CDR3 nucleotides read TGTGCCACCCAGGGGGACCCAGAAAACATTCAGTACTTC.

This clone came up once. The chain employs TRBV9 and TRBJ2-3; D not certain. The germline CDR1 and CDR2 sequences are SGDLS and YYNGEE. The CDR3 runs to 15 residues. The germline V and J ends were trimmed by 0 bases and 0 bases, with 8 bases remaining between them. The CDR3 sequence: CASSVEETSTDTQYF. The CDR3 DNA sequence: TGTGCCAGCAGCGTAGAGGAGACTAGCACAGATACGCAGTATTTT.